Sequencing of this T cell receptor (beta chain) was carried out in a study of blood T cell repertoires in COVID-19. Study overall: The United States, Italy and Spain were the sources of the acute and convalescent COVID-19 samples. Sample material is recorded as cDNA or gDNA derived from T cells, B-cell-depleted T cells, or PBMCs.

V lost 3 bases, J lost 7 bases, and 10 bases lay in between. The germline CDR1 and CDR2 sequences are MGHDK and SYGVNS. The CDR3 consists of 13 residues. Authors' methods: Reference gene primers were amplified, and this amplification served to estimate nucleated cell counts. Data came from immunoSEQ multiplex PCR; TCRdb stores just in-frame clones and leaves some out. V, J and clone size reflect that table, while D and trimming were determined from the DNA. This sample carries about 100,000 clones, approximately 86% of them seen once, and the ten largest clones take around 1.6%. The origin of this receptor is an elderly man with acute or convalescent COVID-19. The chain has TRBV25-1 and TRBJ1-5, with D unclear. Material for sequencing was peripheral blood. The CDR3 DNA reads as TGTGCCAGCAGTGACTTAGTGGGCCAGCCCCAGCATTTT. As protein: CASSDLVGQPQHF.